This T cell receptor (beta chain) was captured by sequencing in a study of T cells expressing NK-cell markers. Study at large: Sorted T-cell subsets CD3+CD56+NKG2C+, CD3+CD56+NKG2C- and CD3+CD56-NKG2C+ were TCR beta-sequenced. Findings and caveats of the study: What remained unclear was the HCMV specificity of expanded NKG2C+ T cell clones.

The CDR3 consists of 16 residues. Germline V gene lookup returns CDR1 LGHDT and CDR2 YNNKEL (reference sequence). With regard to this clonotype: The target antigen is unknown.

With the 5' RACE reads reprocessed, TCRdb shows one record per CDR3 protein and no DNA. Reported are roughly 180,000 distinct CDR3 sequences; the ten largest clones contain 20% to 25%. The clonotype originates from a man aged 18-70 years in good health. V is TRBV3-1 and J is TRBJ1-3; TCRdb's D call of TRBD1 is untestable without DNA. Specimen: blood T cells: a sorted CD56 or NKG2C T cell subset, CD4+ or CD8+ T cells, or bulk PBMC T cells (not recorded which). The CDR3 here is CASSQDGRGSGNTIYF.